This T cell receptor beta chain was profiled in a study of Ad26.COV2.S vaccination and SARS-CoV-2 variants. About this clone: Antigen: not known.

Using immunoSEQ multiplex PCR, the repertoire was profiled, and TCRdb retains in-frame clones only, with some absent. The sample records about 370,000 clones, around 85% being singletons. Treatment given: 15 to 20 received Ad26.COV2.S at low or high dose, single or two shots; about 5 received placebo; per-sample allocation not given. Sample collection was performed on day 63 after the first vaccine or placebo injection. This CDR3 has 12 residues. The germline V gene encodes CDR1 SGHNT and CDR2 YYREEE (reference sequence). Trimming pared 2 bases from V and 6 bases from J, leaving 5 bases between. Study-level findings and limits: Spike-specific CD8+ and CD4+ T cell responses reportedly showed substantial breadth after vaccination.

This TCR derives from a person between 18 and 65 years old who received the Ad26.COV2.S COVID-19 vaccine or a placebo. The input for sequencing was peripheral blood, taken in a trial of Ad26.COV2.S vaccine versus placebo. The chain couples TRBV5-4 to TRBJ2-2; D unresolved. CDR3 protein: CASSFGPGELFF. CDR3 in DNA: TGTGCCAGCAGCTTTGGTCCCGGGGAGCTGTTTTTT.